This entry describes one T cell receptor (beta chain). These data come from a study of OX40 agonist ivuxolimab in advanced cancers. Germline CDR1 is SGHDN and CDR2 is FVKESK. The ends were cut back, 6 bases at V and 3 bases at J, with 12 bases in the middle. CDR3 length equals 13 residues. Produced via immunoSEQ multiplex PCR; TCRdb's table is partial and in-frame only. The sample consists of tens of thousands of clones, approximately 84% of them appearing once. This chain links TRBV14 with TRBJ2-7; D perhaps matches TRBD1 (5 bases). The TCR was taken from an adult with an advanced solid tumor such as melanoma, head and neck, liver or kidney cancer. Sequencing used CD4+ or CD8+ T cells sorted from blood, obtained in a trial of the OX40 agonist ivuxolimab. The CDR3 bases are TGTGCCAGCAGGGCAGGGAAACGCTACGAGCAGTACTTC. Protein product: CASRAGKRYEQYF.